The 14 T cell receptor beta chains below all came from one sample that was sequenced in a study of neurological immune-mediated disorders (dated by TCRdb to the late 2010s). Library method: 5' RACE. TCRdb records Illumina HiSeq 2500 as the sequencer. Starting from the raw public reads, TCRdb applied fastp trimming at Q25, assembled clones with MiXCR and retained in-frame beta chains. One record per CDR3 amino acid sequence lists the most common genes and DNA. The sample table holds about 82,000 distinct CDR3 sequences, of which 2.6% were seen once. The top ten clonotypes cover 1.1% of the sample. Sequencing was carried out using PBMCs. The receptors originated from a woman aged 25 to 45 with multiple sclerosis.

This clonotype appeared many times. V and J are TRBV20-1 and TRBJ2-2, with D uncertain. CDR1 is DFQATT, CDR2 SNEGSKA, per germline (reference sequence). V lost 3 bases, J lost 6 bases, and 14 bases lay in between. The CDR3 is made up of 14 amino acids. Here the CDR3 DNA reads TGCAGTGCTAGTGTGGCTACTTCATCCGGGGAGCTGTTTTTT. This encodes CSASVATSSGELFF.

This clonotype was detected only a few times. A much larger clone lies a single base off, so this may be a read error. This chain connects TRBV7-9 to TRBJ1-2; D is uncertain. The CDR3 loop spans 13 amino acids. Germline CDR1 and CDR2: SEHNR and FQNEAQ (reference sequence). Trimming left V 5 bases short and J 8 bases short, with 15 bases between. The CDR3 nucleotides read TGTGCCAGCAGCCGAAAGGGAACGGCGGGCTACACCTTC. It encodes CASSRKGTAGYTF.

This clonotype was recorded many times. The rearrangement uses TRBV27 and TRBJ1-6; 7 positions agree with TRBD1. The CDR3 is 16 amino acids. Trimming at V came to 6 bases and at J to 5 bases, leaving 10 bases not matched to a gene. CDR1 and CDR2 from the germline V gene are MNHEY and SMNVEV (reference sequence). Here the CDR3 reads CASSLNPQGDNSPLHF. In DNA, the CDR3 is TGTGCCAGCAGCCTCAATCCGCAGGGGGATAATTCACCCCTCCACTTT.

This clonotype appeared a few times. At one end, the junction sequence differs from germline, possibly due to a read error. This chain links TRBV7-9 with TRBJ2-7; D gene uncertain. The CDR3 extends over 12 amino acids. The germline V gene encodes CDR1 SEHNR and CDR2 FQNEAQ (reference sequence). The CDR3 protein is CDSRKDLNEQYF. DNA for the CDR3: TGTGACAGCAGAAAGGACCTCAACGAGCAGTACTTC.

This clonotype was seen repeatedly, ten times or more. This chain uses TRBV24-1 with TRBJ2-3; TRBD2 is a possible D gene (5 bases). The CDR3 consists of 14 residues. The V end lost 6 bases, the J end lost 4 bases, and 13 bases lay between the germline ends. From germline, CDR1 is KGHDR and CDR2 SFDVKD. CDR3 sequence (DNA): TGTGCCACCAGTTGGGGAGATGGACCAGATACGCAGTATTTT. It translates to CATSWGDGPDTQYF.

This clonotype was detected many times. This chain joins TRBV7-2 and TRBJ1-2; D unresolved. The CDR3 consists of 14 residues. The V gene's germline CDR1 is SGHTA and CDR2 FQGNSA. V was clipped by 5 bases and J by 2 bases, with 12 bases between them. The CDR3 region is CASSPQTANYGYTF. The CDR3, as DNA: TGTGCCAGCAGCCCCCAGACCGCGAACTATGGCTACACCTTC.

This clonotype has more than one count but fewer than ten. The chain uses TRBV27 and TRBJ2-1; D possibly uses TRBD1 or TRBD2 (6 bases each). Germline-derived CDR1 and CDR2 are MNHEY and SMNVEV (reference sequence). CDR3 length: 14 residues. V was cut by 2 bases and J by 6 bases, with 11 bases left in between. The CDR3 region has the DNA TGTGCCAGCAGTTTAGCAGGGGAGGCCAATGAGCAGTTCTTC. This sequence encodes CASSLAGEANEQFF.

The table lists this clonotype with many counts. The gene calls are TRBV7-9 and TRBJ2-2, with 12 bases that match TRBD2. Germline values: CDR1 SEHNR, CDR2 FQNEAQ (reference sequence). The CDR3 sequence is 17 residues long. Germline trimming cut 7 bases from V and 5 bases from J; bases unmatched to any gene: 11. CDR3 DNA sequence: TGTGCCAGCAAAAAATTGATGGGGACTAGCGGGACCGGGGAGCTGTTTTTT. Translation gives CASKKLMGTSGTGELFF.

In its sample, this clonotype was seen many times. The gene calls are TRBV7-2 and TRBJ1-2; 10 nucleotides agree with TRBD1. The germline gives CDR1 SGHTA, CDR2 FQGNSA. Trimming at V came to 5 bases and at J to 2 bases, leaving 5 bases not matched to a gene. The CDR3 extends over 15 amino acids. CDR3 bases: TGTGCCAGCAGCGCTTGGACAGGGGGAAACTATGGCTACACCTTC. Amino acids: CASSAWTGGNYGYTF.

This clonotype was recorded at least ten times. The V and J genes are TRBV29-1 and TRBJ2-1; tentatively, D is TRBD2 (5 bases). CDR3 length equals 12 residues. Trimming took off 2 bases at V and 7 bases at J, with 9 bases between the two ends. Per germline, CDR1 SQVTM and CDR2 ANQGSEA. CDR3 residues: CSVELAFNEQFF. CDR3 sequence (DNA): TGCAGCGTTGAATTAGCGTTTAATGAGCAGTTCTTC.

This clonotype was observed many times. A junction boundary mismatches the germline segment, possibly from a read error. The genes are TRBV6-6 and TRBJ2-7; D gene uncertain. This CDR3 comprises 11 residues. Germline V CDR1 and CDR2: MNHNY, SVGAGI (reference sequence). CDR3 sequence reads: CASSRPDVVRF. The CDR3 DNA reads TGTGCCAGCAGCCGACCGGACGTAGTAAGGTTC.

This clonotype was picked up many times. The chain joins TRBV5-1 to TRBJ1-2; a possible D gene is TRBD1 (5 bases). There are 13 residues in the CDR3. The V gene's germline CDR1 is SGHRS and CDR2 YFSETQ. Trimming took off 1 base at V and 3 bases at J, with 7 bases between the two ends. CDR3: CASSLRGDYGYTF. The CDR3 DNA reads TGCGCCAGCAGCTTGAGGGGAGACTATGGCTACACCTTC.

This clonotype was seen repeatedly, ten times or more. The rearrangement joins TRBV5-5 to TRBJ2-5; D remains ambiguous. The CDR3 loop spans 14 amino acids. V was shortened by 0 bases and J by 1 base, with 7 bases between the two germline ends. CDR1 is SGHKS and CDR2 is YYEKEE in the germline V gene (reference sequence). CDR3 sequence: CASSLAGPQETQYF. The CDR3 DNA follows: TGTGCCAGCAGCTTGGCCGGGCCCCAAGAGACCCAGTACTTC. The variable domain in full, completed from reference TRBV5-5 and TRBJ2-5, reads DAGVTQSPTHLIKTRGQQVTLRCSPISGHKSVSWYQQVLGQGPQFIFQYYEKEERGRGNFPDRFSARQFPNYSSELNVNALLLGDSALYLCASSLAGPQETQYFGPGTRLLVL.

The chain couples TRBV30 to TRBJ2-7; 7 nucleotides agree with TRBD1. The V and J ends lost 0 bases and 4 bases, in that order; junction bases with no gene match: 9. CDR1 and CDR2 from the germline V gene are GTSNPN and SVGIG (reference sequence). The CDR3 covers 15 residues. The CDR3 region is CAWSVPRTGLYEQYF. The DNA for the CDR3 is TGTGCCTGGAGTGTACCGAGGACAGGTCTTTACGAGCAGTACTTC.